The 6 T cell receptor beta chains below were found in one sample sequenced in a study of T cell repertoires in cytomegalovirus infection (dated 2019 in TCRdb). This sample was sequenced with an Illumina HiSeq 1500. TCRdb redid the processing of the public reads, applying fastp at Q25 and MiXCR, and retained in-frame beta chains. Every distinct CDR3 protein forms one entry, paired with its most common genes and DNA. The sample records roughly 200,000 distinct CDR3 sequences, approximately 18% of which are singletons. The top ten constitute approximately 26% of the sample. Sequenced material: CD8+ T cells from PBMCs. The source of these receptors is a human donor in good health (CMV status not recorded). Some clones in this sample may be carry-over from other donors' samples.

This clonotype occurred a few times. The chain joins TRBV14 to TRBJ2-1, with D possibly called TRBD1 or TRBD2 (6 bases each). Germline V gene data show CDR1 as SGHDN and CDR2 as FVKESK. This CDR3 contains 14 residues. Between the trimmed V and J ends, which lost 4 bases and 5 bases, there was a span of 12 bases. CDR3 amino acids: CASSPQEGDNEQFF. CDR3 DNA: TGTGCCAGCAGCCCACAGGAGGGGGACAATGAGCAGTTCTTC.

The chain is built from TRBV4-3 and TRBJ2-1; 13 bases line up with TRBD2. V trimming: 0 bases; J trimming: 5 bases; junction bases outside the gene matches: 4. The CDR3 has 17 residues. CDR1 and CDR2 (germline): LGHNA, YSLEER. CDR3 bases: TGCGCCAGCAGCCAAGAGTGGACTAGCGGGGGTCACAATGAGCAGTTCTTC. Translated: CASSQEWTSGGHNEQFF.

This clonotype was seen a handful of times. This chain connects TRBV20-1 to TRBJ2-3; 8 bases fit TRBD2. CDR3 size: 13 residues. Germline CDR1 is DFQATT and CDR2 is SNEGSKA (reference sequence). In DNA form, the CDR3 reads TGCAGGATTAGCGGGGAGGGCTTTGATACGCAGTATTTT. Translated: CRISGEGFDTQYF.

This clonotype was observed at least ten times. Here the CDR3 DNA reads TGTGCCAGCAGCGAGTCTCTGGGGGCCGCCAGTGAGACCCAGTACTTC. Translated, it gives CASSESLGAASETQYF. This chain connects TRBV11-1 to TRBJ2-5; TRBD1 is a possible D gene (6 bases). The germline CDR1 and CDR2 sequences are SGHAT and FQDESV (reference sequence). V was cut by 5 bases and J by 5 bases, with 21 bases left in between. This CDR3 region has 16 residues.

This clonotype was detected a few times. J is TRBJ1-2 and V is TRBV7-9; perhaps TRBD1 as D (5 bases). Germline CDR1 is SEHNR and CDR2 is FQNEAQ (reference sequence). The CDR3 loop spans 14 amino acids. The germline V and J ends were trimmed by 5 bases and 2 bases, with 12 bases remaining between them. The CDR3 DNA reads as TGTGCCAGCAGCCTTGGACGGGACAACTATGGCTACACCTTC. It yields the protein CASSLGRDNYGYTF.

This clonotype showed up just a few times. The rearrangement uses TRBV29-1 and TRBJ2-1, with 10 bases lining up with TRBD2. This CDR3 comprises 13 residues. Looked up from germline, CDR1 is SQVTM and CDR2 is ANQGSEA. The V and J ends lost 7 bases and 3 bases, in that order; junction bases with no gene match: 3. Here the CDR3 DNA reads TGCAGCGCCGGGACTAGCGACTACAATGAGCAGTTCTTC. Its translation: CSAGTSDYNEQFF.